The T cell receptor beta chain under discussion was sequenced for a study of cytomegalovirus exposure and HLA in healthy donors. 13 Jbeta primers and 60 Vbeta primers were used for the PCR. Only in-frame clones appear in the TCRdb table, and some are missing; sequencing was by immunoSEQ multiplex PCR. Of 150,000 to 200,000 clones in the sample, about 72% are singletons; the top ten hold around 2.3%. Trimming removed 4 bases from V and 6 bases from J, with 20 bases in between. The CDR3 is 15 residues long. Germline V gene data show CDR1 as SGDLS and CDR2 as YYNGEE. Notes on this clone: The target antigen is unknown.

Study-wide results and caveats: Upon later analysis, TCR association rates were observed to vary by HLA locus, being highest for DRB1 and lowest for HLA-C. Rare sequences made up most TCRs, while some public TCRs were found in many donors. In an earlier analysis, in approximately 630 donors, most V segments appeared productive either ~90% or ~30% of the time.

The sequence was obtained from a human donor in good health. Sequenced: PBMCs. The V gene is TRBV9, the J gene TRBJ2-7; D perhaps matches TRBD1 (5 bases). As DNA, the CDR3 is TGTGCCAGCAGCCCCTTTGGTACCTCGCAGGGCGAGCAGTACTTC. It encodes CASSPFGTSQGEQYF. Filled out from reference TRBV9 and TRBJ2-7, the complete variable domain reads DSGVTQTPKHLITATGQRVTLRCSPRSGDLSVYWYQQSLDQGLQFLIQYYNGEERAKGNILERFSAQQFPDLHSELNLSSLELGDSALYFCASSPFGTSQGEQYFGPGTRLTVT.